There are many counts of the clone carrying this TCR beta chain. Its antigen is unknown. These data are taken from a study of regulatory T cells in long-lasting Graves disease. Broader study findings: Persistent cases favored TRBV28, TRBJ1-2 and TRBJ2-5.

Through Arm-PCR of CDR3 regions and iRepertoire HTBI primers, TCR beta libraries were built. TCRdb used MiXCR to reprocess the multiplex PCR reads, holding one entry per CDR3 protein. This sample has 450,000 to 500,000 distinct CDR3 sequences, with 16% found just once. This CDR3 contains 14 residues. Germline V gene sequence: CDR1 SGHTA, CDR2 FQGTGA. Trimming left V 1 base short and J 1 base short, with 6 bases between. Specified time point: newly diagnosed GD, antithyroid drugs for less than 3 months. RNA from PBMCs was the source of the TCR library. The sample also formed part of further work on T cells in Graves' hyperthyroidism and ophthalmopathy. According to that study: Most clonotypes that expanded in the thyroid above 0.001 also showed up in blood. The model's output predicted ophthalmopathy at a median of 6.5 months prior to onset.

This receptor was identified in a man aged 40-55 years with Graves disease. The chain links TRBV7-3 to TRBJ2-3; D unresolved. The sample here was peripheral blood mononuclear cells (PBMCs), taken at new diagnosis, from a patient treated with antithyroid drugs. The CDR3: CASSLRAGTDTQYF. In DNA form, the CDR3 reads TGTGCCAGCAGCTTAAGGGCAGGCACAGATACGCAGTATTTT.